The 20 T cell receptor beta chains below come from one sample, sequenced in a study of T-cell memory formation after mild COVID-19. TCRdb ran MiXCR on the 5' RACE reads and lists one entry per CDR3 protein. This sample has about 190,000 distinct CDR3 sequences, with approximately 20% found just once. The sample consisted of PBMCs or a T cell subset sorted from them (not recorded which). These receptors all stem from an adult woman who had mild COVID-19 (a few samples of this study predate the infection). Cell type and time point are not known.

This clonotype was counted a few times. The chain links TRBV4-1 to TRBJ1-4, with unresolved D. The CDR3 has 15 amino acids. V gave up 4 bases and J gave up 7 bases, with 16 bases separating them. Per germline, CDR1 MGHRA and CDR2 YSYEKL. For the CDR3, the DNA is TGCGCCAGCAGCCGGGATGCCGGAACCTTTGAAAAACTGTTTTTT. Encoded protein: CASSRDAGTFEKLFF.

This chain joins TRBV6-2 or TRBV6-3 and TRBJ1-5; the D gene is possibly TRBD1 (6 bases). The CDR3 totals 13 residues. In germline, CDR1 is MNHEY, CDR2 SVGEGT. Trimming stripped 6 bases from V and 2 bases from J, with 8 bases between. In DNA form, the CDR3 reads TGTGCCAGCAGGGACAGTGGCAATCAGCCCCAGCATTTT. This codes for CASRDSGNQPQHF.

This rearrangement joins TRBV3-1 to TRBJ2-2, with TRBD2 matching 9 bases. The CDR3 extends over 12 amino acids. V lost 10 bases to trimming and J lost 7 bases; unmatched junction nucleotides: 4. From germline, CDR1 is LGHDT and CDR2 YNNKEL (reference sequence). The CDR3 nucleotides are TGTGCCACAGCGGGGGGCGGCGGGGAGCTGTTTTTT. This translates into CATAGGGGELFF.

This clonotype was counted only a few times. This rearrangement joins TRBV3-1 to TRBJ1-1; D is unresolved. V was clipped by 1 base and J by 6 bases, with 9 bases between them. The CDR3 has 13 residues. Germline V gene data show CDR1 as LGHDT and CDR2 as YNNKEL (reference sequence). The CDR3 loop reads CASSQAIGSEAFF. The CDR3 nucleotides read TGTGCCAGCAGCCAAGCGATCGGTTCTGAAGCTTTCTTT.

This clonotype was counted ten times or more. The gene calls are TRBV5-4 and TRBJ2-7, with D perhaps matching TRBD2 (5 bases). V lost 4 bases to trimming and J lost 2 bases, with 13 bases between them. Per the germline V gene, CDR1 is SGHNT and CDR2 is YYREEE (reference sequence). CDR3 length: 14 residues. The chain's CDR3 is CASSISGVTYEQYF. The CDR3 coding sequence is TGTGCCAGCAGCATCTCCGGGGTAACCTACGAGCAGTACTTC.

The chain joins TRBV12-3 or TRBV12-4 to TRBJ1-1; no definite D call. Trimming stripped 2 bases from V and 5 bases from J, with 12 bases between. This CDR3 comprises 14 residues. The CDR3 sequence: CASSLHTGGTEAFF. CDR3 bases: TGTGCCAGCAGTTTACACACCGGTGGGACTGAAGCTTTCTTT.

As to this clonotype: Relative to the germline gene, one junction end is altered; a read error may explain this. The V call is TRBV5-4, the J call TRBJ2-7; TRBD2 aligns across 11 bases. The CDR3 is 14 residues long. In germline, CDR1 is SGHNT, CDR2 YYREEE (reference sequence). The CDR3 nucleotides read TGTGCCAGCAGCTTGGAAGGGACTAGCGGCCCTCGGGACTTC. This sequence encodes CASSLEGTSGPRDF.

The J gene is TRBJ2-5, the V gene TRBV12-3 or TRBV12-4; the D call may be TRBD1 or TRBD2 (6 bases each). The CDR3 runs 14 residues. Trimming removed 1 base from V and 5 bases from J, with 11 bases in between. CDR3 protein: CASSLGGAYETQYF. The CDR3 DNA reads as TGTGCCAGCAGTTTAGGGGGGGCCTATGAGACCCAGTACTTC.

This clonotype appeared a few times. The J gene is TRBJ2-7, the V gene TRBV28; D unclear. V was trimmed by 2 bases and J by 3 bases, leaving 8 bases between them. The V gene's germline CDR1 is MDHEN and CDR2 SYDVKM. This CDR3 is built from 13 residues. The CDR3 is CASSLIGYYEQYF. The CDR3 DNA reads TGTGCCAGCAGTTTAATAGGGTACTACGAGCAGTACTTC.

This clonotype was counted a few times. This chain joins TRBV5-1 and TRBJ2-1, with 7 bases identical to TRBD1. The V gene end was trimmed by 2 bases and the J gene end by 3 bases; junction bases not matched to a gene: 5. Per germline, CDR1 SGHRS and CDR2 YFSETQ. This CDR3 spans 15 amino acids. CDR3 bases: TGCGCCAGCAGCTTCAACGGACAGGACTACAATGAGCAGTTCTTC. Encoded protein: CASSFNGQDYNEQFF.

This clonotype was picked up a small number of times. V usage is TRBV6-2 or TRBV6-3 and J usage is TRBJ1-2; D remains ambiguous. V lost 5 bases and J 7 bases, leaving 17 bases between the germline ends. This CDR3 comprises 14 residues. CDR1 MNHEY and CDR2 SVGEGT come from the germline V gene. The CDR3 DNA reads as TGTGCCAGCAGTCTGGAATTGTCGAGGACTGGCTACACCTTC. Residues: CASSLELSRTGYTF.

This clonotype has more than one count but fewer than ten. The chain is built from TRBV9 and TRBJ2-1; TRBD2 agrees at 8 bases. This CDR3 spans 14 amino acids. The germline CDR1 and CDR2 sequences are SGDLS and YYNGEE. V dropped 6 bases and J dropped 0; count of bases not matched to a gene: 2. Here the CDR3 reads CASNGGGSYNEQFF. The CDR3 DNA reads as TGTGCCAGCAACGGGGGGGGCTCCTACAATGAGCAGTTCTTC. The entire variable domain, with the rest obtained from reference TRBV9 and TRBJ2-1, is as follows: DSGVTQTPKHLITATGQRVTLRCSPRSGDLSVYWYQQSLDQGLQFLIQYYNGEERAKGNILERFSAQQFPDLHSELNLSSLELGDSALYFCASNGGGSYNEQFFGPGTRLTVL.

This clonotype was seen repeatedly, ten times or more. The CDR3 DNA is TGTGCCAGTGCCGGAAGCGGGGAGACCCAGTACTTC. Protein product: CASAGSGETQYF. The gene calls are TRBV7-9 and TRBJ2-5; D is perhaps TRBD2 (6 bases). CDR1 is SEHNR and CDR2 is FQNEAQ in the germline V gene (reference sequence). The CDR3 sequence is 12 residues long. V lost 9 bases and J lost 5, with 13 bases in between. The variable domain in full, with the rest retrieved from reference TRBV7-9 and TRBJ2-5, is DTGVSQNPRHKITKRGQNVTFRCDPISEHNRLYWYRQTLGQGPEFLTYFQNEAQLEKSRLLSDRFSAERPKGSFSTLEIQRTEQGDSAMYLCASAGSGETQYFGPGTRLLVL.

This clonotype was seen more than once but under ten times. A read error may account for a junction end that differs from germline. The rearrangement joins TRBV7-7 to TRBJ2-3, with D tentatively TRBD1 or TRBD2 (5 bases each). The CDR3 has 15 amino acids. CDR1 and CDR2 from the germline V gene are SSHAT and FNYEAQ (reference sequence). The CDR3 protein is CASSLSAGTTDTQYF. The DNA of the CDR3 is TGTGCTAGCAGCTTATCGGCAGGGACCACAGATACGCAGTATTTT.

As regards this clonotype: A read error may account for a junction end that differs from germline. The J gene is TRBJ2-3, the V gene TRBV5-1, with TRBD1 matching over 11 bases. CDR1 and CDR2 from the germline V gene are SGHRS and YFSETQ. The CDR3 totals 14 residues. CDR3 loop: CTSSPDRGRGTQYF. The CDR3 DNA reads TGCACCAGCAGCCCGGACAGGGGGCGAGGTACGCAGTATTTT.

This clonotype was observed a handful of times. The chain recombines TRBV20-1 with TRBJ2-7, with a weak D call TRBD1 (6 bases). V lost 5 bases and J lost 2, with 7 bases in between. The CDR3 is made up of 11 amino acids. CDR1 is DFQATT, CDR2 SNEGSKA, per germline (reference sequence). DNA of the CDR3: TGCAGTGCTCACAGGGCCTACGAGCAGTACTTC. It encodes CSAHRAYEQYF.

CDR3 sequence (DNA): TGTGCCAGCAGCTTCGGTCCTAGCGGCAGCACAGATACGCAGTATTTT. Protein: CASSFGPSGSTDTQYF. This chain links TRBV9 with TRBJ2-3; 7 bases line up with TRBD2. Germline V gene data show CDR1 as SGDLS and CDR2 as YYNGEE. Trimming cost V 4 bases and J 0 bases; bases outside gene matches: 8. This CDR3 comprises 16 residues.

This chain links TRBV7-9 with TRBJ1-1; D is uncertain. The CDR3 totals 14 residues. CDR1 is SEHNR, CDR2 FQNEAQ, per germline (reference sequence). V was trimmed by 3 bases and J by 7 bases, leaving 15 bases between them. As DNA, the CDR3 is TGTGCCAGCAGCTTGGCGGGTCCATCGCGTGAAGCTTTCTTT. Residues: CASSLAGPSREAFF.

In this sample, this clonotype turned up a few times. The chain employs TRBV7-8 and TRBJ2-1; D ambiguous. The length of the CDR3 is 13 residues. Germline V gene sequence: CDR1 SGHVS, CDR2 FQNEAQ. V lost 5 bases, J lost 4 bases, and 9 bases lay in between. The CDR3 DNA reads TGTGCCAGCAGCCTCATAAGGTACAATGAGCAGTTCTTC. Translated, it gives CASSLIRYNEQFF. Full variable domain (remainder filled in from reference TRBV7-8 and TRBJ2-1): GAGVSQSPRYKVAKRGQDVALRCDPISGHVSLFWYQQALGQGPEFLTYFQNEAQLDKSGLPSDRFFAERPEGSVSTLKIQRTQQEDSAVYLCASSLIRYNEQFFGPGTRLTVL.

This clonotype was seen only a few times. The rearrangement links TRBV12-3 or TRBV12-4 to TRBJ2-3; possibly TRBD2 for D (6 bases). V was cut by 4 bases and J by 5 bases, with 16 bases left in between. CDR3 length: 15 amino acids. This chain's CDR3 is CASSSSGSGGDTQYF. As DNA, the CDR3 is TGTGCCAGCAGTTCCAGCGGGTCCGGAGGAGATACGCAGTATTTT.